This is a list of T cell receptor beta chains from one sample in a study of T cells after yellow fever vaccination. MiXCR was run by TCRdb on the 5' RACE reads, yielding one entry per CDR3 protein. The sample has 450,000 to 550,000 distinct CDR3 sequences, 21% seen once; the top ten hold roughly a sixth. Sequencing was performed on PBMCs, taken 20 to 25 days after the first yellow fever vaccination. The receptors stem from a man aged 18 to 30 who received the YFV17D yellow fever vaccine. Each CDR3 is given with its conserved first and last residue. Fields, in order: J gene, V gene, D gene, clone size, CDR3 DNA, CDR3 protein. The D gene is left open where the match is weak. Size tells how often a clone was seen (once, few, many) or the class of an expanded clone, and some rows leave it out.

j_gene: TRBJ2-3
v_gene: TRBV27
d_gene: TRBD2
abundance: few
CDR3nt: TGTGCCAGCAGGGGAGCTGCGGGGGGGGGCACAGATACGCAGTATTTT
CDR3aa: CASRGAAGGGTDTQYF

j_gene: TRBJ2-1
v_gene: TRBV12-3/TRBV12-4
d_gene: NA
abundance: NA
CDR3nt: TGTGCCAGCAGCCCGACTCTGGGAAGCTCCTACAATGAGCAGTTCTTC
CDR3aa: CASSPTLGSSYNEQFF

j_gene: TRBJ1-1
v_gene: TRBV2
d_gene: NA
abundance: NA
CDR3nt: TGTGCCAGCAGTGACGTCATGAACACTGAAGCTTTCTTT
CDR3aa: CASSDVMNTEAFF

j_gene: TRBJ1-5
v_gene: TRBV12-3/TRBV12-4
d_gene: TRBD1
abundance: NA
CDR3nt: TGTGCCAGCAGTTCCGGGACAGGGGGCTTGCCCCAGCATTTT
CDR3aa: CASSSGTGGLPQHF

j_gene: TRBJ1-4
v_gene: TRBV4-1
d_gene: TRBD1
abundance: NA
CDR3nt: TGCGCCAGCAGACTGGGACAGGTTAATGAAAAACTGTTTTTT
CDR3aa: CASRLGQVNEKLFF

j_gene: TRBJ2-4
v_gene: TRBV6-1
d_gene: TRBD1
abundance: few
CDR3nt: TGTGCCAGCAGTACCTTGACAGGGTTCGGCAAAAACATTCAGTACTTC
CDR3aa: CASSTLTGFGKNIQYF

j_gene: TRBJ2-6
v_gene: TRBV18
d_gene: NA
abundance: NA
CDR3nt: TGTGCCAGCTCACCGGGTTCGCTGCGGGGGGCCAACGTCCTGACTTTC
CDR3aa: CASSPGSLRGANVLTF

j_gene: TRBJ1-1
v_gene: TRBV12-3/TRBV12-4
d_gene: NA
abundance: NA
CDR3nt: TGTGCCAGCAGTTTGAGAGAGGGAAACACTGAAGCTTTCTTT
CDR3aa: CASSLREGNTEAFF

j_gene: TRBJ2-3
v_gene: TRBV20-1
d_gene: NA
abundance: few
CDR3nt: TGCAGTGCTTGGGAGCCCTACACAGATACGCAGTATTTT
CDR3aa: CSAWEPYTDTQYF

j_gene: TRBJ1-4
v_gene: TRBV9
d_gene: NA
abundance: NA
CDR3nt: TGTGCCAGCAGCGTAGGGGCAGTGACTAATGAAAAACTGTTTTTT
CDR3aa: CASSVGAVTNEKLFF

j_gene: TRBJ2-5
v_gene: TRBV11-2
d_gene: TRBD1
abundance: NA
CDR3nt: TGTGCCAGCAGCCGCCGGACAGGGGGGTCAGAGACCCAGTACTTC
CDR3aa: CASSRRTGGSETQYF

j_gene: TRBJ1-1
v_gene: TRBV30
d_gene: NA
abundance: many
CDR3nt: TGTGCCTGGAGTGTCCAGGGTTCCCCCCGGGCTTTCTTT
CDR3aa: CAWSVQGSPRAFF

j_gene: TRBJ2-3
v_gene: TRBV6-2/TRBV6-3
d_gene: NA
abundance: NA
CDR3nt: TGTGCCAGCAGTTACGGGGAGGGGGCCAGCACAGATACGCAGTATTTT
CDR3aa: CASSYGEGASTDTQYF

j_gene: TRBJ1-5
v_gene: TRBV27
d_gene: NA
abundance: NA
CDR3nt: TGTGCCAGCAGTCCGACCCGGAGGGTCCTAAATCAGCCCCAGCATTTT
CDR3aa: CASSPTRRVLNQPQHF

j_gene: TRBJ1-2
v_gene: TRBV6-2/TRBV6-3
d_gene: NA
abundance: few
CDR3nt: TGTGCCAGCAGTCCCTTAAGGGGGACTAACTATGGCTACACCTTC
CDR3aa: CASSPLRGTNYGYTF

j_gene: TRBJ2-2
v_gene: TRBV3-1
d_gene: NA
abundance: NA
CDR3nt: TGTGCCAGCAGCCATCGCCTAAAGAACACCGGGGAGCTGTTTTTT
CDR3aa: CASSHRLKNTGELFF

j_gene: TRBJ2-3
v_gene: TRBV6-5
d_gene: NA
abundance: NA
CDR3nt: TGTGCCAGCAGTTACGGGGATATCAGCACAGATACGCAGTATTTT
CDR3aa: CASSYGDISTDTQYF

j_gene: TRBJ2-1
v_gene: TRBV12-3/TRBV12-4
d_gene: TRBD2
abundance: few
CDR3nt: TGTGCCAGCAGTGAGACTAGCGGGGCCTACAATGAGCAGTTCTTC
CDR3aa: CASSETSGAYNEQFF

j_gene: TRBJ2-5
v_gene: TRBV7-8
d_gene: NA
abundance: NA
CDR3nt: TGTGCCAGCAGCTCCCGGGTGGCGGGAGAGACCCAGTACTTC
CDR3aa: CASSSRVAGETQYF

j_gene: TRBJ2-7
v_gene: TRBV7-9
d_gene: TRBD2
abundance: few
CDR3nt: TGTGCCAGCAGCTCCCGTCAGGGAGGGGACCGCGACGAGCAGTACTTC
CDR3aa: CASSSRQGGDRDEQYF

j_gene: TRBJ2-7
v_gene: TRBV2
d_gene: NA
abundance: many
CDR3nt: TGTGCCAGCAGTTTATCCCCCTCCTACGAGCAGTACTTC
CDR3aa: CASSLSPSYEQYF

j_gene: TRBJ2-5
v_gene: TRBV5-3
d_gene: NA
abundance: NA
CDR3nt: TGTGCCAGAAGCGGACAAGAGACCCAGTACTTC
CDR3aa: CARSGQETQYF

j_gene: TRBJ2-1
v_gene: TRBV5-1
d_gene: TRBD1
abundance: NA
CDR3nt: TGCGCCAGCAACCCACAGGGGGTGGGAGGCAAGCAGTTCTTC
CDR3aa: CASNPQGVGGKQFF

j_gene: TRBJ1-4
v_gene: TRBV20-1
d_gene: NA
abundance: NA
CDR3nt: TGCAGTGCTAGGGGTTCTCTAGGTGAAAAACTGTTTTTT
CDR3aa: CSARGSLGEKLFF

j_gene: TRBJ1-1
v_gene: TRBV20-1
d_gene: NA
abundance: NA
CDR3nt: TGCAGTGCTAGAGAAACACTCGACTCTGAAGCTTTCTTT
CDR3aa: CSARETLDSEAFF

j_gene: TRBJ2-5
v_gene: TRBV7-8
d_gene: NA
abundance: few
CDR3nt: TGTGCCAGTACCGGCGGGCGGGGTGAAGGGGAGACCCAGTACTTC
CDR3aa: CASTGGRGEGETQYF

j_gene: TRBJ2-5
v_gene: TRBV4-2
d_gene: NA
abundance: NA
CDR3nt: TGTGCCAGCAGCCAAGACGATCGAATGAGAGAGACCCAGTACTTC
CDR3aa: CASSQDDRMRETQYF

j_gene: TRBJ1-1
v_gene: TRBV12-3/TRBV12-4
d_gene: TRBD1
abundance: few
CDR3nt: TGTGCCAGCAGTTTTCCGGTATCAGGGGGCGCGAATGAAGCTTTCTTT
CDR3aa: CASSFPVSGGANEAFF

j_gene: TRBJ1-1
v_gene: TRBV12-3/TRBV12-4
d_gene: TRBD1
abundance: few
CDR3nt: TGTGCCAGCAGTTTTGCAGGGGGCGTAGCTGAAGCTTTCTTT
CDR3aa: CASSFAGGVAEAFF

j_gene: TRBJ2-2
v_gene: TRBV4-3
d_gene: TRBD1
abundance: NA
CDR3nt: TGCGCCAGCAGCCACACAGGGACAGCTACCACCGGGGAGCTGTTTTTT
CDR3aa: CASSHTGTATTGELFF

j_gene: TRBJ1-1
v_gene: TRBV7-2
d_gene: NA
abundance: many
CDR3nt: TGTGCCAGCAGCCACAACACTGAAGCTTTCTTT
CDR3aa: CASSHNTEAFF

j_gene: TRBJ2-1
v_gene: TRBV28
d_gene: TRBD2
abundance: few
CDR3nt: TGTGCCAGCGGTGGGGCTAGCGGGGGGGCCCGGGATGAGCAGTTCTTC
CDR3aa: CASGGASGGARDEQFF

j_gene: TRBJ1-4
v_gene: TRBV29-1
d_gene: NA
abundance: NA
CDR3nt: TGCAGCGTCGCCCGGGACCTAACAACTAATGAAAAACTGTTTTTT
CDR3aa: CSVARDLTTNEKLFF

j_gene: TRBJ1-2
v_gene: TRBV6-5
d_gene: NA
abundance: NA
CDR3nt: TGTGCCAGCAGTCACCAGGGCTCTGGCTACACCTTC
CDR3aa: CASSHQGSGYTF

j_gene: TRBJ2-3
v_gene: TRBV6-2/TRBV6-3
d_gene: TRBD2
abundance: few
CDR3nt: TGTGCCAGCCGAAAACGGACTAGCGGGGGTTTAATTTCATCTAGCACAGATACGCAGTATTTT
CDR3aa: CASRKRTSGGLISSSTDTQYF

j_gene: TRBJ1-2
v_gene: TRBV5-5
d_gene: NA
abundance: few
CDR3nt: TGTGCCAGCAGCTTGGGACCCAACTCCCGAGGCTATGGCTACACCTTC
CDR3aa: CASSLGPNSRGYGYTF

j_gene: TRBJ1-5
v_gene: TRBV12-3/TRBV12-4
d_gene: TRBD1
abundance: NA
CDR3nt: TGTGCCAGCAGCGACAGGGGCACCAATCAGCCCCAGCATTTT
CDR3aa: CASSDRGTNQPQHF

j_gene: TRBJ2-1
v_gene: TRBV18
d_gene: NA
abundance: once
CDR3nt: TGTGCCAGCTCAACTCGATCCCCGGGGGAGCAGTTCTTC
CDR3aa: CASSTRSPGEQFF

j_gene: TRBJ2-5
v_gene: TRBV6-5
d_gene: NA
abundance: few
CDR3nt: TGTGCCAGCAGTTACGCAGGGACAGAGACCCAGTACTTC
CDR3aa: CASSYAGTETQYF

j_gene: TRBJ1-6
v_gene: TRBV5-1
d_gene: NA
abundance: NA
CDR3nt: TGCGCCAGCAGCCTAAACCAGGGAACTAGTAATTCACCCCTCCACTTT
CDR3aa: CASSLNQGTSNSPLHF

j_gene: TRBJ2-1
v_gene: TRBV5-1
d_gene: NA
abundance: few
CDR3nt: TGCGCCAGCAGCTTGGAGTCTAGGTTGAGCAATGAGCAGTTCTTC
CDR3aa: CASSLESRLSNEQFF

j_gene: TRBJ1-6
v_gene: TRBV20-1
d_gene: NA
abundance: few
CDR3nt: TGCAGTGCCGACCCAGGGGTCTCCTATAATTCACCCCTCCACTTT
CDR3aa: CSADPGVSYNSPLHF

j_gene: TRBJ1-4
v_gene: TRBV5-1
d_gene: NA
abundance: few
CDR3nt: TGCGCCAGCAGCCGAACTTCAGGGGCAACTAATGAAAAACTGTTTTTT
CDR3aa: CASSRTSGATNEKLFF

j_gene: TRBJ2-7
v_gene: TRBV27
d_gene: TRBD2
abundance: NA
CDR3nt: TGTGCCAGCAGTTTATCTTCTAGCGGCTACGAGCAGTACTTC
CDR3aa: CASSLSSSGYEQYF